This TCR beta chain was recovered during a study of immune evolution from preneoplasia to lung adenocarcinoma. Study-level findings and limits: Normal lung had the highest top T cell clone frequencies.

Repertoires were generated with immunoSEQ multiplex PCR, while TCRdb's copy carries only in-frame clones and drops some. This table holds a few thousand clones, around 75% found once. Resections took place in Japan or China from 2014 to 2017. On this clone itself: The target antigen is unknown.

This CDR3 region has 17 residues. The junction had 19 bases not matched to a gene; V was cut back by 8 bases and J by 7 bases. Germline CDR1 MNHEY, CDR2 SMNVEV (reference sequence). The gene calls are TRBV27 and TRBJ1-2; 10 bases map to TRBD1. The sequence derives from a person aged 60-80 years with lung adenocarcinoma. Sequencing was done on a sample of FFPE minimally invasive lung adenocarcinoma tissue. CDR3 sequence reads: CASSPLRLDRGLLGYTF. CDR3 sequence (DNA): TGTGCCAGCTCCCCGCTAAGATTGGACAGGGGGTTGCTTGGCTACACCTTC.